This record looks at one TCR beta chain sequence and its context. This entry belongs to a study of T cells in Graves' hyperthyroidism and ophthalmopathy. The TCR beta CDR3 regions underwent amplification using RNA transcripts as the source. First-round RT-PCR targeting the TCR CDR3 was performed with the HTBI primer set. Each CDR3 protein is one row after TCRdb ran MiXCR on the multiplex PCR reads. The table records over 700,000 distinct CDR3 sequences, 30% to 40% of them present only once. Germline trimming cut 7 bases from V and 6 bases from J; bases unmatched to any gene: 11. The CDR3 is 15 amino acids.

The chain combines TRBV12-3 or TRBV12-4 with TRBJ2-7; 11 bases fit TRBD1. The TCR originated in a woman between 40 and 50 years old with Graves' hyperthyroidism. Material for sequencing was blood. In nucleotides, the CDR3 is TGTGCCAGCACCCTGGAGGACAGGGGGCGCGTCGAGCAGTACTTC. Its protein product is CASTLEDRGRVEQYF.